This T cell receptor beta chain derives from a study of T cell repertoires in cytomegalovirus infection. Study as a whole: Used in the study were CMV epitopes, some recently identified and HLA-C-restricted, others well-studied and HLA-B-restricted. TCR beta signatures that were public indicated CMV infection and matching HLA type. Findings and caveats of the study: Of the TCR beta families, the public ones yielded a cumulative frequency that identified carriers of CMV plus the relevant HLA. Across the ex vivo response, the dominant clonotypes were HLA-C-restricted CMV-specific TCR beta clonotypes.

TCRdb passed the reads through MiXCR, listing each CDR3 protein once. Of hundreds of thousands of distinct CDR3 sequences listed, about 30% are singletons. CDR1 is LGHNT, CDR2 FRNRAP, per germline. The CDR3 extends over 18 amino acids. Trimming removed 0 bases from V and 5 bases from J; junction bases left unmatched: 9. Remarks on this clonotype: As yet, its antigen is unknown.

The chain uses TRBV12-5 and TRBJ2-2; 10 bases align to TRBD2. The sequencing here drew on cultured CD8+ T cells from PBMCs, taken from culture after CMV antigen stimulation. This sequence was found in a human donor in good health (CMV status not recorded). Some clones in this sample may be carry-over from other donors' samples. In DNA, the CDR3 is TGTGCTAGTGGTTTGGTACCGGCTAGCGGGGGTAGAACCGGGGAGCTGTTTTTT. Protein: CASGLVPASGGRTGELFF.